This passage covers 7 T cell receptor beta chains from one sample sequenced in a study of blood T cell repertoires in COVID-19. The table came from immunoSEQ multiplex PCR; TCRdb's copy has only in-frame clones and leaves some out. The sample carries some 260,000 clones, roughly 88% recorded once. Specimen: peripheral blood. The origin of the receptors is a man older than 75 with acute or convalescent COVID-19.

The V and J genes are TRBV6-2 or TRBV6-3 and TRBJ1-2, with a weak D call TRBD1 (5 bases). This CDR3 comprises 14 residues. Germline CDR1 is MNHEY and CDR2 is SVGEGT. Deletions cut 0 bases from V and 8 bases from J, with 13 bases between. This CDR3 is CASSYSSFQGGYTF. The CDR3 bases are TGTGCCAGCAGTTACTCGTCCTTTCAGGGAGGCTACACCTTC.

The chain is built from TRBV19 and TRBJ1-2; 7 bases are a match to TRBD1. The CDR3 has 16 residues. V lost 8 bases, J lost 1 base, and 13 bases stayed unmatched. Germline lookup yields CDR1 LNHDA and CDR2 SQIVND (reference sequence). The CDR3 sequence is CASPKQDRRHNYGYTF. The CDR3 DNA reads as TGTGCCAGTCCCAAACAGGACAGGCGACATAACTATGGCTACACCTTC.

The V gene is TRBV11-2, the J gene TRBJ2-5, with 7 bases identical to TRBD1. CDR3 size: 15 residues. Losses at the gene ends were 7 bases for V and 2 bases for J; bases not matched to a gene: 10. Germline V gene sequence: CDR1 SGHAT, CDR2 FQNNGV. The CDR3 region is CASILNRGLQETQYF. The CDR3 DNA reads TGTGCCAGCATCCTAAACAGGGGTCTACAAGAGACCCAGTACTTC.

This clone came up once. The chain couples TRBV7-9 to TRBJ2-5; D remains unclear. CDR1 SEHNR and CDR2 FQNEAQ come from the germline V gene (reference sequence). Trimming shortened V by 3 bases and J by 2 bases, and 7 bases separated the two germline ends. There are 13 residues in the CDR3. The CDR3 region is CASSFSDQETQYF. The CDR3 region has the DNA TGTGCCAGCAGCTTTTCAGATCAAGAGACCCAGTACTTC.

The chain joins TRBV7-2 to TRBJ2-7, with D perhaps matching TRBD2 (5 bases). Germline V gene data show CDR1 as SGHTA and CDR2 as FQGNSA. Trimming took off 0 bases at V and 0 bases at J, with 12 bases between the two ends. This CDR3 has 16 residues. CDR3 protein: CASSLAVREPSYEQYF. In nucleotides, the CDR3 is TGTGCCAGCAGCTTAGCGGTACGGGAACCCTCCTACGAGCAGTACTTC. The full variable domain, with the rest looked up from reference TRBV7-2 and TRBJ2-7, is GAGVSQSPSNKVTEKGKDVELRCDPISGHTALYWYRQSLGQGLEFLIYFQGNSAPDKSGLPSDRFSAERTGGSVSTLTIQRTQQEDSAVYLCASSLAVREPSYEQYFGPGTRLTVT.

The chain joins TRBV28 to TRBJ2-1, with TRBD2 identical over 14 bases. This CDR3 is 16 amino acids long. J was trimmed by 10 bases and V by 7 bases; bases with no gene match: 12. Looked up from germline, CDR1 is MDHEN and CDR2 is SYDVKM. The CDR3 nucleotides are TGTGCCAGCACCTTGGGGGGACTAGCGGGAGTAGGGGAGCAGTTCTTC. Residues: CASTLGGLAGVGEQFF.

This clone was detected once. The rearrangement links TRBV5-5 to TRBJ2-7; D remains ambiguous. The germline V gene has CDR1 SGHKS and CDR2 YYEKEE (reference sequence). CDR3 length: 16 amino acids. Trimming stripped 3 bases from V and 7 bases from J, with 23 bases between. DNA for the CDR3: TGTGCCAGCAGCTCCAGGTGGCCAGGTTCCGATACTGAGCAGTACTTC. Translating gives CASSSRWPGSDTEQYF.